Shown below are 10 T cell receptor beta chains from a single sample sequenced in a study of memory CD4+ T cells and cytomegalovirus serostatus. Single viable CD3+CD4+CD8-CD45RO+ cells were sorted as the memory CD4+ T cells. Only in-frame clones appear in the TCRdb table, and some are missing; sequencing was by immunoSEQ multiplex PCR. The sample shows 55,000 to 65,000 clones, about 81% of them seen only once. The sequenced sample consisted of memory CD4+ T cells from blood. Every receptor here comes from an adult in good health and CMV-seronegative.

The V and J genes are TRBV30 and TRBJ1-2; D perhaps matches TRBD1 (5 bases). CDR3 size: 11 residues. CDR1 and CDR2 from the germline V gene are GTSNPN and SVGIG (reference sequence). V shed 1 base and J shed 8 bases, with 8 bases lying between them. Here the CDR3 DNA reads TGTGCCTGGAGTGCAGGGATCGGCTACACCTTC. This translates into CAWSAGIGYTF.

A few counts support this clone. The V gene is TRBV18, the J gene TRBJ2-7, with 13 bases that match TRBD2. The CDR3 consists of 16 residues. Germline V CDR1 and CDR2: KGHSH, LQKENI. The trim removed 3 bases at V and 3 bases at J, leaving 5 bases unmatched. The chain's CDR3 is CASSPGTSGTNYEQYF. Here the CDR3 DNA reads TGTGCCAGCTCACCTGGGACTAGCGGGACCAACTACGAGCAGTACTTC.

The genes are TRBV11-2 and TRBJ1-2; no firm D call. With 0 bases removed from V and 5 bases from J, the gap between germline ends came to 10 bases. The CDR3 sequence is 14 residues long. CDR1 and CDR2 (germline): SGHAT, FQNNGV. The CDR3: CASSLDLQPYGYTF. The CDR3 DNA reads TGTGCCAGCAGCTTAGACCTACAGCCTTATGGCTACACCTTC.

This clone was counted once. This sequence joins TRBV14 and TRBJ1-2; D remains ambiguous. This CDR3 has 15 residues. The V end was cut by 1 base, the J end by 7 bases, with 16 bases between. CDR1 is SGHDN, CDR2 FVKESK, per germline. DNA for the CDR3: TGTGCCAGCAGCCAAGGAGTCCTGGGAAGGAGTGGCTACACCTTC. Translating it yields CASSQGVLGRSGYTF.

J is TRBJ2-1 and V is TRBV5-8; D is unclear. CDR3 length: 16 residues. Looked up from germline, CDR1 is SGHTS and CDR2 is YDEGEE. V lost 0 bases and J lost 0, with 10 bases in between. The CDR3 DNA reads TGTGCCAGCAGCTTGGGTTCCTCCAGCTCCTACAATGAGCAGTTCTTC. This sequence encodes CASSLGSSSSYNEQFF.

CDR3 loop: CASSPNLRDRWTHGELFF. The CDR3 DNA is TGTGCCAGCAGCCCTAACCTGAGGGACCGTTGGACCCACGGGGAGCTGTTTTTT. The chain couples TRBV11-3 to TRBJ2-2; the D gene could be TRBD1 or TRBD2 (5 bases each). Germline loops: CDR1 SGHNT, CDR2 YENEEA. This CDR3 has 18 residues. V was pared by 5 bases and J by 7 bases, with 26 bases between.

The CDR3 DNA reads as TGTGCCAGCAGCAGCTCAGGTGTCTCCTACGAGCAGTACTTC. This sequence encodes CASSSSGVSYEQYF. The chain carries TRBV9 and TRBJ2-7, with D unresolved. Germline assignment: CDR1 SGDLS and CDR2 YYNGEE. V was pared by 4 bases and J by 0 bases, with 11 bases between. This CDR3 comprises 14 residues. Variable domain in full (rest from reference TRBV9 and TRBJ2-7): DSGVTQTPKHLITATGQRVTLRCSPRSGDLSVYWYQQSLDQGLQFLIQYYNGEERAKGNILERFSAQQFPDLHSELNLSSLELGDSALYFCASSSSGVSYEQYFGPGTRLTVT.

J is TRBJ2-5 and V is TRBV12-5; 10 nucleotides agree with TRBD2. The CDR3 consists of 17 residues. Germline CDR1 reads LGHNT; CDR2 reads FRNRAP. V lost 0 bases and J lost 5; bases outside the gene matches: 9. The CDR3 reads CASGLVLASGSWETQYF. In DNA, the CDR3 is TGTGCTAGTGGTTTGGTACTGGCTAGCGGGAGCTGGGAGACCCAGTACTTC.

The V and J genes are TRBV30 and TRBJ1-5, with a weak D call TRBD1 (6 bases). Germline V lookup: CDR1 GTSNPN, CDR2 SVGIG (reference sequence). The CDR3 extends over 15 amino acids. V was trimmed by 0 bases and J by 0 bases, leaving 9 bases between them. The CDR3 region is CAWSVGGLSNQPQHF. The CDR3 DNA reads TGTGCCTGGAGTGTAGGGGGGCTTAGCAATCAGCCCCAGCATTTT. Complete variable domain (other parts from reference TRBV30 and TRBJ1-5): SQTIHQWPATLVQPVGSPLSLECTVEGTSNPNLYWYRQAAGRGLQLLFYSVGIGQISSEVPQNLSASRPQDRQFILSSKKLLLSDSGFYLCAWSVGGLSNQPQHFGDGTRLSIL.

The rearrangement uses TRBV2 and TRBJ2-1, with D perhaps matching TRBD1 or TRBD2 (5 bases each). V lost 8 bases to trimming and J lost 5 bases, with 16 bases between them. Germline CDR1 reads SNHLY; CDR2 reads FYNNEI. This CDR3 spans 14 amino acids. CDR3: CASPGRTDNNEQFF. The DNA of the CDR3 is TGTGCCAGCCCGGGAAGGACGGACAACAATGAGCAGTTCTTC.